The clone carrying this T cell receptor beta chain has at least ten counts. Antigen specificity is unknown. The source material, RNA transcripts, was used to amplify TCR beta CDR3 regions. HTBI primers were the set used in a first-round RT-PCR of the TCR CDR3. TCRdb re-derived calls from the multiplex PCR reads in MiXCR, one entry per CDR3 protein. The sample holds 640,000 or so distinct CDR3 sequences, 14% seen once. This sample is part of a study of T cells in Graves' hyperthyroidism and ophthalmopathy. General observations from the study: Ophthalmopathy, as predicted by the model, came a median 6.5 months after the prediction.

CDR3 length: 15 residues. V dropped 1 base and J dropped 2; count of bases not matched to a gene: 4. Germline CDR1 DFQATT, CDR2 SNEGSKA (reference sequence). The rearrangement uses TRBV20-1 and TRBJ2-7, with TRBD1 matching 11 bases. The sample comprised blood. The sequence was collected from a woman aged 18-30 years with Graves' ophthalmopathy. CDR3 region: CSARVGQGGTYEQYF. CDR3 bases: TGCAGTGCTAGAGTGGGACAGGGGGGAACCTACGAGCAGTACTTC.